This T cell receptor (beta chain) was obtained from a study of blood T cell repertoires in COVID-19. The table came from immunoSEQ multiplex PCR; TCRdb's copy has only in-frame clones and leaves some out. The data show roughly 240,000 clones, 86% seen once. The CDR3 extends over 16 amino acids. Germline trimming cut 6 bases from V and 6 bases from J; bases unmatched to any gene: 10. Germline V CDR1 and CDR2: MDHEN, SYDVKM. This sequence was found in a woman between 50 and 59 years old who had recovered from COVID-19. V and J are TRBV28 and TRBJ1-5, with TRBD1 identical over 11 bases. The sequencing sample was made of PBMCs or T cells enriched from blood (not recorded which). CDR3 nucleotides: TGTGCCAGCAGCATGGCAGGACAGGGGGCAGTTCAGCCCCAGCATTTT. This sequence encodes CASSMAGQGAVQPQHF.